These 13 T cell receptor beta chains share one sample of origin, sequenced in a study of shared clonotypes between healthy human individuals. Using immunoSEQ multiplex PCR, the repertoire was profiled, and TCRdb retains in-frame clones only, with some absent. The data hold some 1.4 million clones, with approximately 97% observed a single time. Sequencing input: naive CD4+ T cells sorted from blood. Subset denoted: CD45RA+ positively selected. The origin of the receptors is a man aged 30 to 45 in good health.

This clone was picked up a small number of times. The rearrangement links TRBV25-1 to TRBJ1-2; D is uncertain. This CDR3 is built from 12 residues. V was trimmed by 2 bases and J by 6 bases, leaving 7 bases between them. CDR1 and CDR2 (germline): MGHDK, SYGVNS. CDR3 sequence (DNA): TGTGCCAGCAGTGAACGGGGAGATGGCTACACCTTC. Residues: CASSERGDGYTF.

The J gene is TRBJ2-3, the V gene TRBV28, with 9 bases identical to TRBD1. The CDR3 runs to 15 residues. Germline V lookup: CDR1 MDHEN, CDR2 SYDVKM. V shed 4 bases and J 0 bases; nucleotides not matched to a gene: 2. CDR3 in DNA: TGTGCCAGCAGTTGGACAGGGGCTAGCACAGATACGCAGTATTTT. This gives the protein CASSWTGASTDTQYF. The full variable domain, its missing parts supplied by reference TRBV28 and TRBJ2-3, is DVKVTQSSRYLVKRTGEKVFLECVQDMDHENMFWYRQDPGLGLRLIYFSYDVKMKEKGDIPEGYSVSREKKERFSLILESASTNQTSMYLCASSWTGASTDTQYFGPGTRLTVL.

This chain joins TRBV9 and TRBJ2-2; no reliable D call. The CDR3 runs to 12 residues. Trimming left V 3 bases short and J 5 bases short, with 5 bases between. Germline values: CDR1 SGDLS, CDR2 YYNGEE. For the CDR3, the DNA is TGTGCCAGCAGCGCAAGTACCGGGGAGCTGTTTTTT. Translation: CASSASTGELFF.

The V call is TRBV6-5, the J call TRBJ1-2; D gene ambiguous. The CDR3 sequence is 15 residues long. From germline, CDR1 is MNHEY and CDR2 SVGAGI. Trimming took 2 bases from V and 2 from J, leaving 12 bases between them. The CDR3 here is CASSYRTEANYGYTF. DNA for the CDR3: TGTGCCAGCAGTTACCGGACCGAGGCAAACTATGGCTACACCTTC.

This clone turned up a few times. This sequence joins TRBV14 and TRBJ2-1; 10 bases align to TRBD2. V was pared by 0 bases and J by 11 bases, with 7 bases of the junction left unmatched. The CDR3 has 15 residues. The germline gives CDR1 SGHDN, CDR2 FVKESK. The CDR3 DNA is TGTGCCAGCAGCCAAGATATCAGCGGGAGGGGACAGCAGTTCTTC. The encoded protein is CASSQDISGRGQQFF. Together with reference TRBV14 and TRBJ2-1, the CDR3 gives the full variable domain: EAGVTQFPSHSVIEKGQTVTLRCDPISGHDNLYWYRRVMGKEIKFLLHFVKESKQDESGMPNNRFLAERTGGTYSTLKVQPAELEDSGVYFCASSQDISGRGQQFFGPGTRLTVL.

The V and J genes are TRBV18 and TRBJ2-7, with D tentatively TRBD1 or TRBD2 (5 bases each). This CDR3 is 15 amino acids long. Deletions cut 0 bases from V and 2 bases from J, with 11 bases between. Germline CDR1 is KGHSH and CDR2 is LQKENI. Here the CDR3 reads CASSPPSQEAYEQYF. CDR3 nucleotide sequence: TGTGCCAGCTCACCACCTTCACAGGAGGCCTACGAGCAGTACTTC.

CDR3 nucleotides: TGTGCCAGCAGCCCATCAGCGGGCTCCTACAATGAGCAGTTCTTC. This sequence encodes CASSPSAGSYNEQFF. This chain uses TRBV7-2 with TRBJ2-1, with a tentative D call TRBD2 (6 bases). Looked up from germline, CDR1 is SGHTA and CDR2 is FQGNSA. This CDR3 has 15 amino acids. The V gene lost 5 bases and the J gene lost 0 bases, with 11 bases spanning the gap.

Ten or more counts support this clone. V gene TRBV29-1 combines with J gene TRBJ2-7; 11 bases match TRBD1. The CDR3 extends over 16 amino acids. Germline V gene lookup returns CDR1 SQVTM and CDR2 ANQGSEA. The trim removed 4 bases at V and 2 bases at J, leaving 10 bases unmatched. The CDR3, as DNA: TGCAGCGTTGCCAGCCCGAGGGGACAGGGGGCCTACGAGCAGTACTTC. It translates to CSVASPRGQGAYEQYF.

This chain links TRBV7-6 with TRBJ1-3; TRBD1 is a possible D gene (5 bases). The germline CDR1 and CDR2 sequences are SGHVS and FNYEAQ. V lost 3 bases to trimming and J lost 0 bases, with 9 bases between them. The CDR3 runs 15 residues. CDR3 sequence: CASSLGPNSGNTIYF. The DNA of the CDR3 is TGTGCCAGCAGCTTGGGACCGAACTCTGGAAACACCATATATTTT.

The CDR3 DNA is TGTGCCAGCAGCTTGGGGAGCTTCCGCGAGCAGTACTTC. Translated: CASSLGSFREQYF. The genes are TRBV5-5 and TRBJ2-7; D unresolved. This CDR3 contains 13 residues. Germline V gene lookup returns CDR1 SGHKS and CDR2 YYEKEE (reference sequence). The germline V and J ends were trimmed by 0 bases and 6 bases, with 10 bases remaining between them. The full variable domain, completed using reference TRBV5-5 and TRBJ2-7, is DAGVTQSPTHLIKTRGQQVTLRCSPISGHKSVSWYQQVLGQGPQFIFQYYEKEERGRGNFPDRFSARQFPNYSSELNVNALLLGDSALYLCASSLGSFREQYFGPGTRLTVT.

The chain employs TRBV28 and TRBJ2-3; 7 nucleotides align to TRBD2. The CDR3 loop spans 16 amino acids. Per the germline V gene, CDR1 is MDHEN and CDR2 is SYDVKM. V shed 4 bases and J 5 bases; nucleotides not matched to a gene: 12. CDR3 DNA: TGTGCCAGCAGTTCATCGGGCGGGAGTTCTGGAGATACGCAGTATTTT. Translated: CASSSSGGSSGDTQYF.

On this clone itself: Other DNA sequences in this specimen translate into the identical CDR3. The V gene is TRBV5-1, the J gene TRBJ2-3, with TRBD2 matching 8 bases. CDR1 and CDR2 from the germline V gene are SGHRS and YFSETQ. Trimming at V came to 4 bases and at J to 5 bases, leaving 6 bases not matched to a gene. The CDR3 is 14 amino acids. The CDR3 here is CASSPGLAGDTQYF. In DNA form, the CDR3 reads TGCGCCAGCAGCCCAGGACTAGCCGGAGATACGCAGTATTTT.

This chain joins TRBV2 and TRBJ2-1; 12 positions agree with TRBD2. The CDR3 contains 15 residues. V lost 5 bases, J lost 7 bases, and 6 bases stayed unmatched. Germline CDR1 SNHLY, CDR2 FYNNEI. CDR3 residues: CASSMTSGSGNEQFF. CDR3 nucleotide sequence: TGTGCCAGCAGTATGACTAGCGGGAGTGGGAATGAGCAGTTCTTC.